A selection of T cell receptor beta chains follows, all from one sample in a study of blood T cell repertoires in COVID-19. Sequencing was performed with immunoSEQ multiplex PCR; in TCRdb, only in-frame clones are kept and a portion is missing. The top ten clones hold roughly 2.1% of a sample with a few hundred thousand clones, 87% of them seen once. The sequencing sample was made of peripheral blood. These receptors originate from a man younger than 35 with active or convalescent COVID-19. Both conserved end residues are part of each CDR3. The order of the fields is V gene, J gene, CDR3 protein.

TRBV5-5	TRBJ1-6	CASSTFPGGGYNSPLHF
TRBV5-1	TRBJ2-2	CASSWIGTGPNTGELFF
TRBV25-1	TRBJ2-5	CASSKTGLETQYF
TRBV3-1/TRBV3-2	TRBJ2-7	CASSHLDRADEQYF
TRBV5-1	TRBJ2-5	CASSIKDSKGTQYF
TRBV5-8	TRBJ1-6	CASSQDRGVSPLHF
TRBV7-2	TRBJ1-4	CASSVGPGQGGYEKLFF
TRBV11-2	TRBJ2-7	CASSPIYGTGGYYEQYF
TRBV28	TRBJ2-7	CASSLRGPYEQYF
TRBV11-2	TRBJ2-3	CASSLPLAGTGTDTQYF
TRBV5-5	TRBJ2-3	CASRSGLAGGGADTQYF
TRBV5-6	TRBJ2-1	CASSSPPTRGASYNEQFF
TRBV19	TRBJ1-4	CARDQARAGEKLFF
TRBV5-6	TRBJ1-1	CASSLYSQVNTEAFF
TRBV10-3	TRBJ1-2	CAISEPIRVGNGYTF
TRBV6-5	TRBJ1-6	CASSPYRDSPLHF
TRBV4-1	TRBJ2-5	CASSQLVRGTQYF
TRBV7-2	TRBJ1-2	CASSLIVVDPNYGYTF
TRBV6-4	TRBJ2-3	CASAQIAGGTDTQYF
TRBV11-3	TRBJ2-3	CASSMDGGAGTQYF
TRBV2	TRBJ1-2	CASSELGGYGYTF
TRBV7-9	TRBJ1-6	CASSLGTGANSPLHF
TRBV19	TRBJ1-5	CASIEGRGKNQPQHF
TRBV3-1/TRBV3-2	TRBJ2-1	CASSHTSGGAYNEQFF
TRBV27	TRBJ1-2	CATAPQVNYGYTF
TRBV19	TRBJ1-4	CASSTHKPRDRVSGDEKLFF
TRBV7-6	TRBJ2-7	CASSLEGTLSYEQYF
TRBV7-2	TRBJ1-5	CASSADSNQPQHF
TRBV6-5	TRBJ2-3	CVNLAGASTDTQYF
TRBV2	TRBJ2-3	CASDRGLAGGLDTQYF
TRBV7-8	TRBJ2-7	CASRPPGGRASEQYF
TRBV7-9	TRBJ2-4	CASSSTGTNIQYF
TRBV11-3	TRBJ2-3	CASSPSGDTQYF
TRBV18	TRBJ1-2	CASSPRTDYGYTF
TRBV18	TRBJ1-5	CASSPSQGGNQPQHF
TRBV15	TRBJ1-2	CATSAGDDYGYTF
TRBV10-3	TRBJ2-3	CAISELREDTQYF
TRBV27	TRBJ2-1	CASSKTNEQFF
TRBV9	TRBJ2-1	CASGRLAVLAEQFF
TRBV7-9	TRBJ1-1	CASSQNTGSGAIF
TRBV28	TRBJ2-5	CASSLRFQGGNLRETQYF
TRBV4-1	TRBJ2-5	CASTTGTGDVRRETQYF
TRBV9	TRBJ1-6	CASSAGDHDSPLHF
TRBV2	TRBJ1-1	CASTARGGTEAFF
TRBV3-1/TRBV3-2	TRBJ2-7	CASSHTDRTYEQYF